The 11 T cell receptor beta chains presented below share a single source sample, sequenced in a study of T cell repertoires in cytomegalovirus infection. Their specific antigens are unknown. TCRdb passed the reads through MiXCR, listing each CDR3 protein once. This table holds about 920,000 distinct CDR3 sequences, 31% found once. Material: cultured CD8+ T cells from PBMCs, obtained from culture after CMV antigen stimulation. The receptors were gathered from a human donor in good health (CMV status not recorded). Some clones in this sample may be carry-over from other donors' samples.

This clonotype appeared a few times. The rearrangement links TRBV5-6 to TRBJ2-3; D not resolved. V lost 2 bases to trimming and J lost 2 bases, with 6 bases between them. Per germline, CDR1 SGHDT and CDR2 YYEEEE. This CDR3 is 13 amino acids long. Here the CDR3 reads CASSFSATDTQYF. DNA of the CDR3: TGTGCCAGCAGCTTCTCGGCCACAGATACGCAGTATTTT.

The CDR3 here is CASSLEGSQNIQYF. The CDR3 DNA sequence: TGTGCCAGCAGCTTGGAAGGCAGCCAAAACATTCAGTACTTC. The J gene is TRBJ2-4, the V gene TRBV5-4; D not resolved. The V and J ends lost 0 bases and 5 bases respectively, with 9 bases between them. This CDR3 spans 14 amino acids. Germline CDR1 and CDR2: SGHNT and YYREEE (reference sequence). Looking up the rest from reference TRBV5-4 and TRBJ2-4 gives the full variable domain: ETGVTQSPTHLIKTRGQQVTLRCSSQSGHNTVSWYQQALGQGPQFIFQYYREEENGRGNFPPRFSGLQFPNYSSELNVNALELDDSALYLCASSLEGSQNIQYFGAGTRLSVL.

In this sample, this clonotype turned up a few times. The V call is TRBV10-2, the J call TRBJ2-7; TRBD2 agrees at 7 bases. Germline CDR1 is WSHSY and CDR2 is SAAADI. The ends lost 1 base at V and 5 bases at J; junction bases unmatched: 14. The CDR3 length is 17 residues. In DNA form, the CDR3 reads TGCGCCAGCAGTGAGTTGGGGAGGGGCCTATCTCCCCACGAGCAGTACTTC. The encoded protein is CASSELGRGLSPHEQYF.

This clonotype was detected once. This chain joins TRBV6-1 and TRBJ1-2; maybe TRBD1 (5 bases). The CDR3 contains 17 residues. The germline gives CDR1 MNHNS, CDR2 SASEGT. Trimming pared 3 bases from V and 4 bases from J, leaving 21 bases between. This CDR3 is CASSDPSKGIRSYGYTF. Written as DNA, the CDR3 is TGTGCCAGCAGTGACCCAAGTAAGGGGATACGGAGCTATGGCTACACCTTC.

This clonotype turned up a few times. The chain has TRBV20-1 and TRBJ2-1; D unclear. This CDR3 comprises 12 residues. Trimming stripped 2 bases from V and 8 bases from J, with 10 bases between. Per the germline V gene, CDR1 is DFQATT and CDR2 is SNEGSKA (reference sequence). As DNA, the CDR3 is TGCAGTGCTAGACGGGCACCCCATGAGCAGTTCTTC. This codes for CSARRAPHEQFF.

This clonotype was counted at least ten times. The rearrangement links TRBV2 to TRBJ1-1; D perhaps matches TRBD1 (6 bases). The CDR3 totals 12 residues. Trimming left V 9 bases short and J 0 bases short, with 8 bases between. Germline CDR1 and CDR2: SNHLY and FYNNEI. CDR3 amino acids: CARRTVNTEAFF. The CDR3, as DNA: TGTGCCAGGAGGACAGTGAACACTGAAGCTTTCTTT.

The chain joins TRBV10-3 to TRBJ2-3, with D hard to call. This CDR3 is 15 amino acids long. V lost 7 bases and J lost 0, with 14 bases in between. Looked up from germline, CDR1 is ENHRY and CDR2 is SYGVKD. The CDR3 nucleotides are TGTGCCATCACTTCGGATCCCACTAGCACAGATACGCAGTATTTT. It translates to CAITSDPTSTDTQYF.

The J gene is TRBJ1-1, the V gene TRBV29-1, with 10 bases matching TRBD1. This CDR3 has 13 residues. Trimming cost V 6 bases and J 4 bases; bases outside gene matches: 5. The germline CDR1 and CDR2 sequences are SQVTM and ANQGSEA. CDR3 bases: TGCAGCGTCCCGGACAGGGGGGGCACTGAAGCTTTCTTT. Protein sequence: CSVPDRGGTEAFF.

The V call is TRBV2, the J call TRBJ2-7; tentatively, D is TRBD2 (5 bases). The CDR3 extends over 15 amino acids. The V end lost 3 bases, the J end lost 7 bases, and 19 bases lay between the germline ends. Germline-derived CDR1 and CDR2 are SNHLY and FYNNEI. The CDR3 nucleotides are TGTGCCAGCAGTGACAAAAGCGGCCTTTTACGGGAGCAGTACGTC. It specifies CASSDKSGLLREQYV.

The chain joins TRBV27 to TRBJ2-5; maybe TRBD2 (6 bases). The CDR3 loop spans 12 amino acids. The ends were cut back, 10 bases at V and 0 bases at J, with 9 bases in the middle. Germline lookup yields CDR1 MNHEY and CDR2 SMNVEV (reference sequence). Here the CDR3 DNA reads TGTGCCACCCGGGACTACCAAGAGACCCAGTACTTC. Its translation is CATRDYQETQYF.

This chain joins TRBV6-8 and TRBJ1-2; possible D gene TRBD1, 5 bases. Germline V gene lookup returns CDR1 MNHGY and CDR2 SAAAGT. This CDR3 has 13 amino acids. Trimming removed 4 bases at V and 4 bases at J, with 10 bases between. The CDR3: CASSCGGTYGYTF. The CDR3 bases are TGTGCCAGCAGTTGCGGGGGGACCTATGGCTACACCTTC.